These 5 T cell receptor beta chains were all obtained from the same sample, sequenced in a study of cytomegalovirus exposure and HLA in healthy donors. Researchers ran the PCR with 60 Vbeta and 13 Jbeta primers. TCRdb keeps only in-frame clones here, not all; method: immunoSEQ multiplex PCR. The repertoire includes approximately 260,000 clones, roughly 86% of them detected once, and 1.5% to 2.5% sits in the top ten. The specimen sequenced was PBMCs. These TCRs come from a woman aged 40 to 50 in good health and CMV-seropositive.

The genes are TRBV4-3 and TRBJ2-7, with TRBD2 identical over 11 bases. In germline, CDR1 is LGHNA, CDR2 YSLEER. The CDR3 runs to 17 residues. The J segment lost 4 bases and the V segment lost 1 base, leaving 9 bases of the junction unmatched. CDR3 region: CASSQVPLAGGRYEQYF. DNA for the CDR3: TGCGCCAGCAGCCAAGTCCCCCTAGCGGGAGGCCGGTACGAGCAGTACTTC.

This clone was seen just once. The chain couples TRBV11-2 to TRBJ2-5; D not resolved. Germline loops: CDR1 SGHAT, CDR2 FQNNGV. V dropped 5 bases and J dropped 5 bases, with 6 bases sitting between them. The CDR3 covers 11 residues. The CDR3 is CASSPGETQYF. As DNA, the CDR3 is TGTGCCAGCAGCCCCGGGGAGACCCAGTACTTC.

The V and J genes are TRBV5-1 and TRBJ2-3, with 13 bases aligning to TRBD2. Per germline, CDR1 SGHRS and CDR2 YFSETQ. This CDR3 spans 16 amino acids. The V gene end was trimmed by 2 bases and the J gene end by 1 base; junction bases not matched to a gene: 1. CDR3 protein: CASSFGLAGGTDTQYF. The CDR3 coding sequence is TGCGCCAGCAGCTTTGGACTAGCGGGAGGCACAGATACGCAGTATTTT.

The chain joins TRBV5-1 to TRBJ1-1; 7 bases align to TRBD1. There are 14 residues in the CDR3. The germline V gene encodes CDR1 SGHRS and CDR2 YFSETQ. V lost 2 bases and J lost 8; bases outside the gene matches: 9. The chain's CDR3 is CASSLGQAISEAFF. The CDR3 DNA reads as TGCGCCAGCAGCTTAGGACAGGCGATTTCAGAAGCTTTCTTT.

This clone was found a few times. The rearrangement links TRBV25-1 to TRBJ1-4; D is unresolved. The CDR3 is 13 residues long. Trimming shortened V by 4 bases and J by 0 bases, and 3 bases separated the two germline ends. Germline loops: CDR1 MGHDK, CDR2 SYGVNS. The CDR3 sequence: CASSGATNEKLFF. In DNA form, the CDR3 reads TGTGCCAGCAGTGGAGCAACTAATGAAAAACTGTTTTTT.